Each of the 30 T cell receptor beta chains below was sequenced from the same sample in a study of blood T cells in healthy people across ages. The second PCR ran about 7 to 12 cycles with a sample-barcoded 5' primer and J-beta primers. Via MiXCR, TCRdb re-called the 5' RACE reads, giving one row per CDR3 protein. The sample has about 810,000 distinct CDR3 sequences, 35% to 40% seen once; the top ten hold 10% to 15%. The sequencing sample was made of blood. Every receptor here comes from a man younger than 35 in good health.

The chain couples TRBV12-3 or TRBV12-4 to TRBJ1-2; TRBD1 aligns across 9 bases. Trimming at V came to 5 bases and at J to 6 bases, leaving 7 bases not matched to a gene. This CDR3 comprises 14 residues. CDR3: CASSEQGAVDGYTF. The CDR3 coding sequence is TGTGCCAGCAGTGAACAGGGGGCAGTCGATGGCTACACCTTC.

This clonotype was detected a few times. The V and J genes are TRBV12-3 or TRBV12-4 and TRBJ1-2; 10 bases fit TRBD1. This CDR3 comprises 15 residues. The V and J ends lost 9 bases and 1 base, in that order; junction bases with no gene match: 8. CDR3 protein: CASGPTGGLNYGYTF. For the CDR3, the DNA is TGTGCCAGTGGCCCGACAGGGGGCCTTAACTATGGCTACACCTTC.

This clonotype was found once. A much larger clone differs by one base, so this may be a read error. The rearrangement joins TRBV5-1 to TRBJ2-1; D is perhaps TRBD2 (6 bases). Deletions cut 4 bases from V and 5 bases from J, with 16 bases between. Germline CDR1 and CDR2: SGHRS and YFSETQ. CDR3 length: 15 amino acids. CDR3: CASSMDGGDHNEQFF. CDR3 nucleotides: TGCGCCAGCAGCATGGATGGAGGGGACCACAATGAGCAGTTCTTC.

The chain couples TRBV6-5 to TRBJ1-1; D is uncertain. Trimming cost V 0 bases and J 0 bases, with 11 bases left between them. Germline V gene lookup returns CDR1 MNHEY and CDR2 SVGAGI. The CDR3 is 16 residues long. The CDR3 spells CASSYSGAGMNTEAFF. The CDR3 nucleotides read TGTGCCAGCAGTTACTCGGGTGCGGGAATGAACACTGAAGCTTTCTTT.

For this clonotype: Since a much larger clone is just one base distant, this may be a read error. CDR3 sequence: CASSQDSGAERYNEQYF. In DNA, the CDR3 is TGCGCCAGCAGCCAAGATTCGGGTGCGGAACGGTACAATGAGCAGTACTTC. This chain joins TRBV4-3 and TRBJ2-5, with no clear D. The V gene's germline CDR1 is LGHNA and CDR2 YSLEER. The V end was cut by 0 bases, the J end by 11 bases, with 25 bases between. This CDR3 has 17 residues.

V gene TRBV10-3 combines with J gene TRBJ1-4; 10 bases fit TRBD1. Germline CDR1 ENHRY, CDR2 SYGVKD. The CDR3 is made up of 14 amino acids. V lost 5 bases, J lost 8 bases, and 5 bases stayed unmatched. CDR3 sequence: CAISPGQGNEKLFF. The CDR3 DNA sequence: TGTGCCATCAGTCCGGGACAGGGGAACGAAAAACTGTTTTTT.

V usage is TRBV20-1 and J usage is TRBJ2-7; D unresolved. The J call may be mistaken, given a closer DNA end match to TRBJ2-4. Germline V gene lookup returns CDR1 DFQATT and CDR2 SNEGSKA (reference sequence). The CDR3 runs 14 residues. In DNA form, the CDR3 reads TGCAGTGCTCCTCTCAGCTCGGTAGCCAACATTCAGTACTTC. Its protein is CSAPLSSVANIQYF.

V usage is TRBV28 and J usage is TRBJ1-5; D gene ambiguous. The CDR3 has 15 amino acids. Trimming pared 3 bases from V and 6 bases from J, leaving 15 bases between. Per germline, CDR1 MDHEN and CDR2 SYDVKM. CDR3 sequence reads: CASSFSGPPGQPQHF. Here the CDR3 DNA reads TGTGCCAGCAGTTTTAGCGGGCCCCCGGGTCAGCCCCAGCATTTT. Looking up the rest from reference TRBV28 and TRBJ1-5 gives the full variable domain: DVKVTQSSRYLVKRTGEKVFLECVQDMDHENMFWYRQDPGLGLRLIYFSYDVKMKEKGDIPEGYSVSREKKERFSLILESASTNQTSMYLCASSFSGPPGQPQHFGDGTRLSIL.

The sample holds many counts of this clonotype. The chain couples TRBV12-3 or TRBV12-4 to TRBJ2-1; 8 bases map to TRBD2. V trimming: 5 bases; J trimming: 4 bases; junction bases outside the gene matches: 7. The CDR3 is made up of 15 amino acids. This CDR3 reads CASSRSGVPYNEQFF. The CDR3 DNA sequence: TGTGCCAGCAGTCGTAGCGGGGTACCATACAATGAGCAGTTCTTC.

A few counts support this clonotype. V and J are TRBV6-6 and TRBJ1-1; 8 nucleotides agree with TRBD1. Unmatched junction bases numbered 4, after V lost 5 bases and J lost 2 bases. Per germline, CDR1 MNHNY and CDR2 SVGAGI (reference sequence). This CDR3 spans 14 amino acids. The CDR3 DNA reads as TGTGCCAGCAGTAAGACAGGGGCAAACACTGAAGCTTTCTTT. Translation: CASSKTGANTEAFF.

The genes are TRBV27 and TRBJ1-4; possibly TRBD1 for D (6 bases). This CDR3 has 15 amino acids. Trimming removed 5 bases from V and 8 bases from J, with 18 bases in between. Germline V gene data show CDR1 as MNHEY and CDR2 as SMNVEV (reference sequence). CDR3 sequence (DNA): TGTGCCAGCAGTCCCGGTTCTCTAACAGGGGAAAAACTGTTTTTT. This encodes CASSPGSLTGEKLFF.

The DNA of the CDR3 is TGTGCCAGCATGGACACGAACACCGGGGAGCTGTTTTTT. Translated: CASMDTNTGELFF. The genes are TRBV12-3 or TRBV12-4 and TRBJ2-2; the D gene is possibly TRBD1 (5 bases). Trimming pared 7 bases from V and 0 bases from J, leaving 6 bases between. The CDR3 runs to 13 residues.

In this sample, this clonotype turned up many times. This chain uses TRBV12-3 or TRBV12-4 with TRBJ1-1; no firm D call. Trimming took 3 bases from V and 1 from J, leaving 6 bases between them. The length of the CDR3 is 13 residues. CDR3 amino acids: CASSFAGNTEAFF. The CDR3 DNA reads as TGTGCCAGCAGTTTCGCGGGGAACACTGAAGCTTTCTTT.

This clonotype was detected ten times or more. The CDR3 loop is CASSRYDRGMYEQYF. CDR3 DNA: TGTGCCAGCAGCCGATACGACAGGGGGATGTACGAGCAGTACTTC. V is TRBV12-3 or TRBV12-4 and J is TRBJ2-7, with TRBD1 matching 9 bases. V was pared by 6 bases and J by 4 bases, with 10 bases of the junction left unmatched. The CDR3 has 15 amino acids.

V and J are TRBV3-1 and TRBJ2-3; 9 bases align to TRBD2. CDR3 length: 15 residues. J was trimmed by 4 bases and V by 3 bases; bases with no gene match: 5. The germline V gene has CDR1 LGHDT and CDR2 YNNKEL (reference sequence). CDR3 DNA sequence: TGTGCCAGCAGCCAGATGACTAGCGGCGCAGATACGCAGTATTTT. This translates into CASSQMTSGADTQYF.

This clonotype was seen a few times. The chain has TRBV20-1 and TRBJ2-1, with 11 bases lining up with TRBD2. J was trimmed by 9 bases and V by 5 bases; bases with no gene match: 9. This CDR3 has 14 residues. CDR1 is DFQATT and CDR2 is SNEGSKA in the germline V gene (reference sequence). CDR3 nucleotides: TGCAGTGCTGTACCCGGGACTAGCGGTGGTGAGCAGTTCTTC. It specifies CSAVPGTSGGEQFF.

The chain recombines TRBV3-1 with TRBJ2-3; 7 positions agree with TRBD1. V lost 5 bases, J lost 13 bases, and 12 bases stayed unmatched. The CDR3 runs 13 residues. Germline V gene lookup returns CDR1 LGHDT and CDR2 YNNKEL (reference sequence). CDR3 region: CASSSRTGRMEYF. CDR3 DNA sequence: TGTGCCAGCAGCTCTAGGACAGGCCGGATGGAGTATTTT.

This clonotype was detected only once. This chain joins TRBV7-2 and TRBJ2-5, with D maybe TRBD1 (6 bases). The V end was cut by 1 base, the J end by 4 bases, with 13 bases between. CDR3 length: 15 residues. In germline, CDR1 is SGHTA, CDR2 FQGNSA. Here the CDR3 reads CASSLDGQGGETQYF. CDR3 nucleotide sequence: TGTGCCAGCAGCTTAGACGGTCAAGGGGGAGAGACCCAGTACTTC.

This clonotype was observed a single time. CDR3 DNA sequence: TGTGCCAGCAACAATGAGCCGGGCCTATCGATTTACAATGAGCAGTACTTC. Residues: CASNNEPGLSIYNEQYF. This chain links TRBV6-2 or TRBV6-3 with TRBJ2-1; no clear D gene. Near its end, the DNA agrees better with TRBJ2-7, so the J call may be wrong. The germline V gene encodes CDR1 MNHEY and CDR2 SVGEGT. This CDR3 is 17 amino acids long.

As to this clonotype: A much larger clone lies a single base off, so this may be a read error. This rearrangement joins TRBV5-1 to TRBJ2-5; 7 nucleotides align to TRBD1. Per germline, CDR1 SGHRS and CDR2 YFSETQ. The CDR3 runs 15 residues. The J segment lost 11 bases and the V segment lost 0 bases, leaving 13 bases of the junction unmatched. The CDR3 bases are TGCGCCAGCAGCTTGGTACAGGGGAACTACAATGAGCAGTACTTC. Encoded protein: CASSLVQGNYNEQYF.

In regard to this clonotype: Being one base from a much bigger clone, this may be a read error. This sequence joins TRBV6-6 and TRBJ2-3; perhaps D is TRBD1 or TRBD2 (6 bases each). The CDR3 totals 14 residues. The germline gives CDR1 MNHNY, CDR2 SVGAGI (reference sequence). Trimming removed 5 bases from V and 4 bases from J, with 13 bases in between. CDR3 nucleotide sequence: TGTGCCAGCAGTGACGACGGGGGCTCAGATACGCAGTATTTT. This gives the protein CASSDDGGSDTQYF.

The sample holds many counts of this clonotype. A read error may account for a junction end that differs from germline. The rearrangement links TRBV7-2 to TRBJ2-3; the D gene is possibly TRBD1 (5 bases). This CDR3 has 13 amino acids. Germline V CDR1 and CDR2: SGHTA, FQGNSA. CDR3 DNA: TGCGCCAGCAGCTTGGGGCCAACAGATACGCAGTATTTT. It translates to CASSLGPTDTQYF. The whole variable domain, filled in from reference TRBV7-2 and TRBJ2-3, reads GAGVSQSPSNKVTEKGKDVELRCDPISGHTALYWYRQSLGQGLEFLIYFQGNSAPDKSGLPSDRFSAERTGGSVSTLTIQRTQQEDSAVYLCASSLGPTDTQYFGPGTRLTVL.

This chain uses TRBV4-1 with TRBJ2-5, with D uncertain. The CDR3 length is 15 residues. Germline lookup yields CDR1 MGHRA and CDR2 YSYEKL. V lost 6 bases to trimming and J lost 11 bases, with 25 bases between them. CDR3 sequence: CASSPDQANSNEQYF. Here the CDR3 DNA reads TGCGCCAGCAGTCCTGACCAAGCCAATTCCAATGAGCAGTACTTC.

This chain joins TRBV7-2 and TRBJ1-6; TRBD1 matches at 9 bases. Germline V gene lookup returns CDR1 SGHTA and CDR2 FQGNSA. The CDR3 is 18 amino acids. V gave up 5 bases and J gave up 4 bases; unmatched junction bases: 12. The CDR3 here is CASSDGTGGVQYNSPLHF. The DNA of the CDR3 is TGTGCCAGCAGCGACGGTACAGGGGGCGTTCAGTATAATTCACCCCTCCACTTT.

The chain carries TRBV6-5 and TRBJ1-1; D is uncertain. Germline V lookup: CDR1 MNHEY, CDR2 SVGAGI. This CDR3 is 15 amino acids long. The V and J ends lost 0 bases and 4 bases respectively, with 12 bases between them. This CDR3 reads CASSYSKGSSTEAFF. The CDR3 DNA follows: TGTGCCAGCAGTTACTCGAAAGGGAGTAGCACTGAAGCTTTCTTT.

The CDR3 region is CASSFGTSRTSTDTQYF. In DNA form, the CDR3 reads TGTGCCAGCAGTTTCGGGACTAGCAGGACTAGCACAGATACGCAGTATTTT. The V gene is TRBV12-3 or TRBV12-4, the J gene TRBJ2-3; 9 nucleotides agree with TRBD2. Losses at the gene ends were 3 bases for V and 0 bases for J; bases not matched to a gene: 7. The CDR3 extends over 17 amino acids.

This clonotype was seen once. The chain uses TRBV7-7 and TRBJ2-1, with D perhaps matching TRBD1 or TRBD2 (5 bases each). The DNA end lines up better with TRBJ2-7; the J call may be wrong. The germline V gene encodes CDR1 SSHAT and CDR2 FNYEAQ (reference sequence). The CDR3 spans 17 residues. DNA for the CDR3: TGTGCCAGCAGCCCAGTCGCCGGGACCAAAATCGGGAATGAGCAGTACTTC. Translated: CASSPVAGTKIGNEQYF.

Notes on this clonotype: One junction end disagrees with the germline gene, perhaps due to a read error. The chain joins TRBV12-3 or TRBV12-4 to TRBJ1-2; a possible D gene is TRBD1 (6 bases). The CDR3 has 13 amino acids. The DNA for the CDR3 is TGTGCCAGCAGTTTCGGGGGGCGTGATGGCCACACCTTC. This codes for CASSFGGRDGHTF.

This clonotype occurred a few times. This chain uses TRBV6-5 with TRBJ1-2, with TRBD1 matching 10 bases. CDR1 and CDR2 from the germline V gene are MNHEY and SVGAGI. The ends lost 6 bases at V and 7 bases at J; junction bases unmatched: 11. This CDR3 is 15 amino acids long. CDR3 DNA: TGTGCCAGCAGCCCCCCGACGACAGGGGGCATTGGCTACACCTTC. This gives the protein CASSPPTTGGIGYTF.

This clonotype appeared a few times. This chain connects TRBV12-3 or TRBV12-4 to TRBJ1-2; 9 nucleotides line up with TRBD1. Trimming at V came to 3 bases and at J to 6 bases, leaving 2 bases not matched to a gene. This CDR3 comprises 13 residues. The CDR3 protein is CASSLRDRDGYTF. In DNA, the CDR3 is TGTGCCAGCAGTTTGCGGGACAGGGATGGCTACACCTTC.